One T cell receptor (beta chain) is described in this entry. The antigen remains unidentified. Trimming took 6 bases from V and 4 from J; bases not matched to a gene: 17. Germline V gene sequence: CDR1 LNHDA, CDR2 SQIVND (reference sequence). The CDR3 sequence is 17 residues long. The data are from a study of T cell repertoires in cytomegalovirus infection. Study-wide points: Dominating the ex vivo response were TCR beta clonotypes that were CMV-specific and HLA-C-restricted.

TCRdb independently ran MiXCR on the reads; one entry per CDR3 protein. The sample has under 850,000 distinct CDR3 sequences; 35% are singletons. Material for sequencing was PBMCs. This rearrangement joins TRBV19 to TRBJ1-1, with 7 bases matching TRBD1. This clonotype was obtained from a human donor in good health (CMV status not recorded). Some clones in this sample may be carry-over from other donors' samples. CDR3 DNA: TGTGCCAGTAGCCCCGCCGGCAGGGGGTACGTCACCACTGAAGCTTTCTTT. This codes for CASSPAGRGYVTTEAFF.